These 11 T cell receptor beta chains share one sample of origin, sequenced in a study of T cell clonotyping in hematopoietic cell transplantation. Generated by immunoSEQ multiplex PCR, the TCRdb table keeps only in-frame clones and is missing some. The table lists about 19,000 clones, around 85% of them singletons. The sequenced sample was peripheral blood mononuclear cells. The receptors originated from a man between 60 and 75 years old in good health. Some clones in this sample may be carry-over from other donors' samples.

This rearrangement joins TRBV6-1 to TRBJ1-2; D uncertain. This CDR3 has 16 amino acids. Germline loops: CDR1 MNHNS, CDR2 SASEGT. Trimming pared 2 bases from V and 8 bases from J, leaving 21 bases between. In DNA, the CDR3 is TGTGCCAGCAGTGAATTTGTCATTCGGGGATTCGGGGGCTACACCTTC. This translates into CASSEFVIRGFGGYTF.

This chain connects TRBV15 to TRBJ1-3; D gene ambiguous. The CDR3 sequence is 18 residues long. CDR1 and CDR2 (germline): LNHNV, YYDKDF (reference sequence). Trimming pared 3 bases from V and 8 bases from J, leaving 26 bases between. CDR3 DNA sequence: TGTGCCACCAGCAGCCAAATTTCGACGGCGGATCCCTGGGACACCATATATTTT. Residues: CATSSQISTADPWDTIYF. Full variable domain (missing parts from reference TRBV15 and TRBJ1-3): DAMVIQNPRYQVTQFGKPVTLSCSQTLNHNVMYWYQQKSSQAPKLLFHYYDKDFNNEADTPDNFQSRRPNTSFCFLDIRSPGLGDTAMYLCATSSQISTADPWDTIYFGEGSWLTVV.

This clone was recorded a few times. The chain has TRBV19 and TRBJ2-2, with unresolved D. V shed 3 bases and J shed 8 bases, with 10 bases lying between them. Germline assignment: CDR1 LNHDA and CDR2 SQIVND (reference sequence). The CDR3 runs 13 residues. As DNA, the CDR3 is TGTGCCAGTAGTATGTTCTTGGGTGGGGAGCTGTTTTTT. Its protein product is CASSMFLGGELFF.

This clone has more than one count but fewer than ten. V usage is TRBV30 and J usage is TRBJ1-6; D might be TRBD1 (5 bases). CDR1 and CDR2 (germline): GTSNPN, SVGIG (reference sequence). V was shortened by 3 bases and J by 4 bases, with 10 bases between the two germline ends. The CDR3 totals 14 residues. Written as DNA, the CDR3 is TGTGCCTGGAGGGCGGGACCTTATAATTCACCCCTCCACTTT. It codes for CAWRAGPYNSPLHF. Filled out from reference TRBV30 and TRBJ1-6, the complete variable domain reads SQTIHQWPATLVQPVGSPLSLECTVEGTSNPNLYWYRQAAGRGLQLLFYSVGIGQISSEVPQNLSASRPQDRQFILSSKKLLLSDSGFYLCAWRAGPYNSPLHFGNGTRLTVT.

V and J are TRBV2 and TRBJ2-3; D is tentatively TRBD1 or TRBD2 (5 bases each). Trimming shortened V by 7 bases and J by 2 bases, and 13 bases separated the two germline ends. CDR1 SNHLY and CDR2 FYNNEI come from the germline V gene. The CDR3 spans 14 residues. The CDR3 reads CASTGRSHTDTQYF. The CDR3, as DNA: TGTGCCAGCACGGGACGCTCCCACACAGATACGCAGTATTTT.

This CDR3 is CASSPMDVIPTDTQYF. The CDR3 DNA reads TGTGCCAGCAGCCCAATGGACGTAATCCCAACAGATACGCAGTATTTT. The chain uses TRBV7-6 and TRBJ2-3; no definite D call. V shed 5 bases and J shed 3 bases, with 18 bases lying between them. Looked up from germline, CDR1 is SGHVS and CDR2 is FNYEAQ. The CDR3 has 16 residues.

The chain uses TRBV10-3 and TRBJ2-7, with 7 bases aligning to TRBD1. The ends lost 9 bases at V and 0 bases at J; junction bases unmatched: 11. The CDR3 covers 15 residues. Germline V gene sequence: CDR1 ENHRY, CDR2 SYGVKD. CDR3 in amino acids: CAIMTMGQTSYEQYF. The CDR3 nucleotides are TGTGCCATTATGACAATGGGACAGACCTCCTACGAGCAGTACTTC.

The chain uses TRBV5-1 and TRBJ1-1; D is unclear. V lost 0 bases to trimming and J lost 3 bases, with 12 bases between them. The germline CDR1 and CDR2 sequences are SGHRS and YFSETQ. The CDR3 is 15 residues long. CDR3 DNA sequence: TGCGCCAGCAGCTTGGGAGAGTCGGGGTACACTGAAGCTTTCTTT. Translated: CASSLGESGYTEAFF.

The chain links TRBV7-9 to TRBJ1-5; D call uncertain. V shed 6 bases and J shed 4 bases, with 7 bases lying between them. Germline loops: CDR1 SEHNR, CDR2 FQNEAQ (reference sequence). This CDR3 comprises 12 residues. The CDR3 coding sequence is TGTGCCAGCAGATTCAGAAATCAGCCCCAGCATTTT. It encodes CASRFRNQPQHF.

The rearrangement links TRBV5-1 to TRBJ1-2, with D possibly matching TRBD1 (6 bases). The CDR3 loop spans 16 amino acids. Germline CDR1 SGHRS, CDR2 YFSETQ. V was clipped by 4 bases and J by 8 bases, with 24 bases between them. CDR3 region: CASSPGGGGLAKGYTF. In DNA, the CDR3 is TGCGCCAGCAGCCCAGGAGGGGGGGGCTTAGCCAAGGGCTACACCTTC.

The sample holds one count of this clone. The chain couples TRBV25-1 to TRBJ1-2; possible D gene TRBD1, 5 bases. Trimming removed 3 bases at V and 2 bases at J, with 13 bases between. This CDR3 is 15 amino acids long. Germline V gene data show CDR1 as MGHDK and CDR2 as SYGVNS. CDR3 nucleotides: TGTGCCAGCAGTGAGAATGGGGGAGAGAACTATGGCTACACCTTC. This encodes CASSENGGENYGYTF.